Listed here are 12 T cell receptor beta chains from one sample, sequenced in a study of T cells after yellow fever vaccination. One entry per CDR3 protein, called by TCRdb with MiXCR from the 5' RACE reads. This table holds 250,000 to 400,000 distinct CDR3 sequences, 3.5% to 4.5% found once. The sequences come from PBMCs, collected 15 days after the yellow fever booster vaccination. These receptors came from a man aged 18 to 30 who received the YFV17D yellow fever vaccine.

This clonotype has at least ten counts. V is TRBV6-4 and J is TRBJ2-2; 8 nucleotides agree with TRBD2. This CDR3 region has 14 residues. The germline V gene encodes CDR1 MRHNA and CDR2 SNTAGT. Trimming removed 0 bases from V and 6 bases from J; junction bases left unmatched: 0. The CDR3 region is CASSDSTSAGELFF. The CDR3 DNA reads TGTGCCAGCAGTGACTCGACTAGCGCCGGGGAGCTGTTTTTT.

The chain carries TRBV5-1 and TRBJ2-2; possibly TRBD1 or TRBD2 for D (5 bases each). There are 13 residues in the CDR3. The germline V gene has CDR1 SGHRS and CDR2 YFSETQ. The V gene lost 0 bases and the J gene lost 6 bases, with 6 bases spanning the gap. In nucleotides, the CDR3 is TGCGCCAGCAGCTTGGGGGACGCCGGGGAGCTGTTTTTT. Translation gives CASSLGDAGELFF.

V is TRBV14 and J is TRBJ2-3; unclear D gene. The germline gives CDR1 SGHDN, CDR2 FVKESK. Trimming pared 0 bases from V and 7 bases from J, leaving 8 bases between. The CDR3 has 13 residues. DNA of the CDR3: TGTGCCAGCAGCCAAGAAGGGTTCTATACGCAGTATTTT. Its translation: CASSQEGFYTQYF.

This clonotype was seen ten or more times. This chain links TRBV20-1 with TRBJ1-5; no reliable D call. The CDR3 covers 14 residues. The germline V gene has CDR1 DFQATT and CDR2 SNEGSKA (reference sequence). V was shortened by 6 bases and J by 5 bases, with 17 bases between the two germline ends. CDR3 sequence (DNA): TGCAGTGCGGATCAAGGGAGGAGGGATCAGCCCCAGCATTTT. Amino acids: CSADQGRRDQPQHF.

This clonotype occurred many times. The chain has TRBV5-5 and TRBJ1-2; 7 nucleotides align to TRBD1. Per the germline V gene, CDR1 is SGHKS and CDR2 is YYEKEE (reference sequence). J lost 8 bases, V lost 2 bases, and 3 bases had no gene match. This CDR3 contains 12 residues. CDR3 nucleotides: TGTGCCAGCAGCTTTGACAGGGACGGCTACACCTTC. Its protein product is CASSFDRDGYTF. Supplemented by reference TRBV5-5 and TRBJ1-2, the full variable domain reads DAGVTQSPTHLIKTRGQQVTLRCSPISGHKSVSWYQQVLGQGPQFIFQYYEKEERGRGNFPDRFSARQFPNYSSELNVNALLLGDSALYLCASSFDRDGYTFGSGTRLTVV.

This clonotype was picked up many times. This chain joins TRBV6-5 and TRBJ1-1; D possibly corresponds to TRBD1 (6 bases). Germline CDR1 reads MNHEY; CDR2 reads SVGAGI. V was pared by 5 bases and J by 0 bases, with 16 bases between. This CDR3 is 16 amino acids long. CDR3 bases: TGTGCCAGCAGTCCCCTTGGACAGAGGATGAACACTGAAGCTTTCTTT. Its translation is CASSPLGQRMNTEAFF.

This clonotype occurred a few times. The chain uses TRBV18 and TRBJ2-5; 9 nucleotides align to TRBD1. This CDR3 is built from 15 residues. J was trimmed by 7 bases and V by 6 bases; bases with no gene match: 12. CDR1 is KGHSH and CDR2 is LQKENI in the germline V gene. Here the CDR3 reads CASSAGTGLSGTQYF. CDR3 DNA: TGTGCCAGCTCCGCAGGGACAGGGCTCTCCGGGACCCAGTACTTC.

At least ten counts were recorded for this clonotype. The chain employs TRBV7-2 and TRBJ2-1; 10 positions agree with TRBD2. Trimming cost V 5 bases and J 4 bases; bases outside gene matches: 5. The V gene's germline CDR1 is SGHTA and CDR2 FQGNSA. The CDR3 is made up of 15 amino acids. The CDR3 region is CASSLGTSVYNEQFF. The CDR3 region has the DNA TGTGCCAGCAGCCTGGGGACTAGCGTGTACAATGAGCAGTTCTTC.

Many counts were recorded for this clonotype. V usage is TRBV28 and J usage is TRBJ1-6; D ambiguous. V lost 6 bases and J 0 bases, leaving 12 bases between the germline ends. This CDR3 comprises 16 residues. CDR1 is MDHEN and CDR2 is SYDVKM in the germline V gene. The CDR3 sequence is CASRGDSSSYNSPLHF. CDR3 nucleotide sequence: TGTGCCAGCAGGGGAGACTCGTCCTCCTATAATTCACCCCTCCACTTT.

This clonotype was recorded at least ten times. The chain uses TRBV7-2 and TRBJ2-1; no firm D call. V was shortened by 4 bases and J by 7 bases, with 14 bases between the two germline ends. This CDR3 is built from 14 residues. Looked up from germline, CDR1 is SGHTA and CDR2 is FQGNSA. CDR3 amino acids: CASSSNRGENEQFF. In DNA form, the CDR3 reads TGTGCCAGCAGCTCCAATCGCGGTGAAAATGAGCAGTTCTTC. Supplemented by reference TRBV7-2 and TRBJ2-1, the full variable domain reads GAGVSQSPSNKVTEKGKDVELRCDPISGHTALYWYRQSLGQGLEFLIYFQGNSAPDKSGLPSDRFSAERTGGSVSTLTIQRTQQEDSAVYLCASSSNRGENEQFFGPGTRLTVL.

The CDR3 DNA follows: TGTGCCAGCACCCGGCGGGACCTACTGAACAATGAGCAGTTCTTC. Its protein product is CASTRRDLLNNEQFF. This chain joins TRBV5-4 and TRBJ2-1, with D perhaps matching TRBD2 (6 bases). The V and J ends lost 6 bases and 5 bases respectively, with 18 bases between them. CDR1 SGHNT and CDR2 YYREEE come from the germline V gene (reference sequence). CDR3 length: 15 residues. The whole variable domain, filled in from reference TRBV5-4 and TRBJ2-1, reads ETGVTQSPTHLIKTRGQQVTLRCSSQSGHNTVSWYQQALGQGPQFIFQYYREEENGRGNFPPRFSGLQFPNYSSELNVNALELDDSALYLCASTRRDLLNNEQFFGPGTRLTVL.

The CDR3, as DNA: TGCGCCAGCAGCTTTTTACGGGGGGGCAGTGAGCAGTTCTTC. Protein sequence: CASSFLRGGSEQFF. The chain uses TRBV5-1 and TRBJ2-1; 8 nucleotides align to TRBD2. The V segment lost 2 bases and the J segment 9 bases; nucleotides outside the gene matches: 7. Germline V gene lookup returns CDR1 SGHRS and CDR2 YFSETQ. The CDR3 totals 14 residues.